This T cell receptor (beta chain) was captured in a study of blood T cells in healthy people across ages. A second roughly 6 to 11 cycle PCR used barcoded and J-beta primers. TCRdb re-called the 5' RACE reads with MiXCR, one entry per CDR3 protein. The table lists over 700,000 distinct CDR3 sequences, around a quarter of them singletons, with 9.4% in the top ten. V dropped 6 bases and J dropped 8; count of bases not matched to a gene: 10. This CDR3 region has 14 residues. Germline CDR1 is SQVTM and CDR2 is ANQGSEA. Study results and limitations: Older age coincided with a roughly linear decline in TCR beta diversity per million T cells.

Notes on this clonotype: The antigen remains undetermined.

This sample was also put to use in a study of T cells of mothers and their children. That publication notes: cDNA was synthesized from all extracted RNA at around 1.5 ug per reaction.

Sequenced input: blood. The TCR was taken from a boy younger than 18 in good health. This chain joins TRBV29-1 and TRBJ2-1; the match to TRBD2 covers 10 bases. The CDR3 DNA is TGCAGCGTAGGGGGGCTAGCGGGAGTTTATGAGCAGTTCTTC. It is translated as CSVGGLAGVYEQFF.